Each of the 23 T cell receptor beta chains below was sequenced from the same sample in a study of radiotherapy plus CTLA-4 blockade in lung cancer. TCRdb's copy holds only in-frame clones and misses some; the assay was immunoSEQ multiplex PCR. The data hold around 110,000 clones, with 90% observed a single time. Sequenced material: peripheral blood, taken from a patient treated with radiotherapy plus ipilimumab. Source of these receptors: a human donor with non-small cell lung cancer that progressed on radiotherapy plus ipilimumab.

This rearrangement joins TRBV11-2 to TRBJ2-5; TRBD2 agrees at 11 bases. The closer fit of TRBJ2-7 to the DNA end suggests the J call may be wrong. The CDR3 length is 16 residues. Germline CDR1 reads SGHAT; CDR2 reads FQNNGV. CDR3: CASSPRGLAATYEQYF. CDR3 nucleotides: TGTGCCAGCAGCCCAAGGGGACTAGCGGCCACCTACGAGCAGTACTTC.

This chain uses TRBV7-9 with TRBJ2-1; the match to TRBD2 covers 7 bases. This CDR3 region has 13 residues. The germline CDR1 and CDR2 sequences are SEHNR and FQNEAQ (reference sequence). V was pared by 8 bases and J by 6 bases, with 7 bases of the junction left unmatched. Here the CDR3 reads CASVWGRGNEQFF. CDR3 coding DNA: TGTGCCAGCGTTTGGGGGAGGGGCAATGAGCAGTTCTTC.

This clone was found once. At one boundary the junction diverges from the germline segment, which might be a read error. The chain is built from TRBV7-7 and TRBJ2-7; 7 positions agree with TRBD2. Germline V gene data show CDR1 as SSHAT and CDR2 as FNYEAQ (reference sequence). The CDR3 covers 13 residues. The CDR3 DNA sequence: TGTGCTAGCAGCTTAGGGAGGGACTACGAGCAGTACTTC. Translating it yields CASSLGRDYEQYF.

The chain joins TRBV5-4 to TRBJ1-3; 8 bases are shared with TRBD1. This CDR3 spans 14 amino acids. Per the germline V gene, CDR1 is SGHNT and CDR2 is YYREEE (reference sequence). J was trimmed by 2 bases and V by 5 bases; bases with no gene match: 3. The CDR3 coding sequence is TGTGCCAGCAGACCGACAGGGGCTGGAAACACCATATATTTT. It specifies CASRPTGAGNTIYF.

The rearrangement joins TRBV6-6 to TRBJ2-2; no reliable D call. Per the germline V gene, CDR1 is MNHNY and CDR2 is SVGAGI (reference sequence). The CDR3 loop spans 12 amino acids. Trimming left V 6 bases short and J 5 bases short, with 7 bases between. The CDR3 sequence: CASRENTGELFF. CDR3 nucleotides: TGTGCCAGCAGGGAGAATACCGGGGAGCTGTTTTTT.

The J gene is TRBJ2-3, the V gene TRBV5-1; D uncertain. The CDR3 covers 15 residues. The germline V gene has CDR1 SGHRS and CDR2 YFSETQ. Trimming took off 0 bases at V and 2 bases at J, with 10 bases between the two ends. The CDR3: CASSLDGSTTDTQYF. The CDR3 DNA sequence: TGCGCCAGCAGCTTGGACGGCAGTACCACAGATACGCAGTATTTT.

This rearrangement joins TRBV7-3 to TRBJ2-5, with D maybe TRBD1 (5 bases). Trimming pared 4 bases from V and 7 bases from J, leaving 13 bases between. The CDR3 sequence is 13 residues long. Germline V gene lookup returns CDR1 SGHTA and CDR2 FQGTGA. CDR3 loop: CASSSQGYGTQYF. The CDR3 coding sequence is TGTGCCAGCAGCTCCCAGGGCTACGGGACCCAGTACTTC.

V usage is TRBV18 and J usage is TRBJ1-5, with 7 nucleotides matching TRBD1. CDR1 and CDR2 (germline): KGHSH, LQKENI. J lost 3 bases, V lost 8 bases, and 4 bases had no gene match. This CDR3 is built from 13 residues. CDR3 coding DNA: TGTGCCAGCCGGGACAGCCTCAATCAGCCCCAGCATTTT. Protein: CASRDSLNQPQHF.

The chain is built from TRBV6-5 and TRBJ1-2, with D uncertain. Per the germline V gene, CDR1 is MNHEY and CDR2 is SVGAGI. The CDR3 extends over 13 amino acids. V was pared by 2 bases and J by 2 bases, with 6 bases between. For the CDR3, the DNA is TGTGCCAGCAGTTACACCGGGAACTATGGCTACACCTTC. Translation: CASSYTGNYGYTF.

This rearrangement joins TRBV2 to TRBJ2-5, with D possibly TRBD2 on 8 matching bases. The V end was cut by 6 bases, the J end by 2 bases, with 19 bases between. CDR1 SNHLY and CDR2 FYNNEI come from the germline V gene. The CDR3 is 16 residues long. CDR3 DNA sequence: TGTGCCAGCAGGGACAGGACTAGCAACTATCAAGAGACCCAGTACTTC. Translated: CASRDRTSNYQETQYF.

The table lists this clone with a count of one. The genes are TRBV9 and TRBJ2-3, with 16 nucleotides matching TRBD2. Germline CDR1 SGDLS, CDR2 YYNGEE. V shed 3 bases, J shed 0 bases, and the junction held 10 bases outside the gene matches. CDR3 size: 20 residues. The CDR3: CASSAPGTSGRAGSTDTQYF. The CDR3 nucleotides read TGTGCCAGCAGCGCCCCCGGGACTAGCGGGAGGGCCGGAAGCACAGATACGCAGTATTTT.

The chain couples TRBV11-3 to TRBJ2-7; D gene unclear. From germline, CDR1 is SGHNT and CDR2 YENEEA. The CDR3 is 14 amino acids. V lost 5 bases, J lost 3 bases, and 14 bases lay in between. The CDR3 is CASSTWGFDYEQYF. The DNA of the CDR3 is TGTGCCAGCAGCACATGGGGTTTCGACTACGAGCAGTACTTC. Full variable domain (rest looked up from reference TRBV11-3 and TRBJ2-7): EAGVVQSPRYKIIEKKQPVAFWCNPISGHNTLYWYLQNLGQGPELLIRYENEEAVDDSQLPKDRFSAERLKGVDSTLKIQPAELGDSAVYLCASSTWGFDYEQYFGPGTRLTVT.

The chain couples TRBV9 to TRBJ2-3, with D perhaps TRBD2 (5 bases). The CDR3 covers 13 residues. Germline lookup yields CDR1 SGDLS and CDR2 YYNGEE. Trimming took 4 bases from V and 4 from J, leaving 10 bases between them. The CDR3 region is CASSFGLSDTQYF. CDR3 nucleotides: TGTGCCAGCAGCTTCGGACTGTCAGATACGCAGTATTTT.

The chain links TRBV6-5 to TRBJ1-1; tentatively, D is TRBD1 (6 bases). The V end was cut by 1 base, the J end by 7 bases, with 13 bases between. The CDR3 runs 14 residues. Germline CDR1 MNHEY, CDR2 SVGAGI. The CDR3 sequence is CASSYLGAENEAFF. CDR3 sequence (DNA): TGTGCCAGCAGTTACTTGGGGGCAGAAAATGAAGCTTTCTTT.

The rearrangement joins TRBV27 to TRBJ1-5; 8 nucleotides match TRBD1. CDR1 is MNHEY, CDR2 SMNVEV, per germline (reference sequence). This CDR3 is 20 amino acids long. V was pared by 1 base and J by 0 bases, with 14 bases of the junction left unmatched. The CDR3 bases are TGTGCCAGCAGTTTATTCCCACCGGGACAGGAACTTTATAGCAATCAGCCCCAGCATTTT. Protein: CASSLFPPGQELYSNQPQHF.

V is TRBV6-1 and J is TRBJ2-7; the match to TRBD2 covers 8 bases. Germline values: CDR1 MNHNS, CDR2 SASEGT. With V trimmed by 5 bases and J by 3 bases, 6 bases remained unmatched. This CDR3 contains 14 residues. The CDR3 loop reads CASSSERGIYEQYF. In DNA, the CDR3 is TGTGCCAGCAGTTCTGAGCGGGGGATCTACGAGCAGTACTTC.

V and J are TRBV5-1 and TRBJ2-3; 7 nucleotides match TRBD1. Per germline, CDR1 SGHRS and CDR2 YFSETQ. This CDR3 comprises 16 residues. Trimming at V came to 4 bases and at J to 2 bases, leaving 10 bases not matched to a gene. CDR3 amino acids: CASSGMNRGYTDTQYF. The CDR3, as DNA: TGCGCCAGCAGCGGGATGAACAGGGGCTACACAGATACGCAGTATTTT.

This sequence joins TRBV5-4 and TRBJ1-1; maybe TRBD1 (6 bases). The V and J ends lost 4 bases and 6 bases respectively, with 19 bases between them. The CDR3 runs to 15 residues. Looked up from germline, CDR1 is SGHNT and CDR2 is YYREEE (reference sequence). The CDR3 sequence is CASSRAGGVIPEAFF. CDR3 nucleotides: TGTGCCAGCAGCCGTGCCGGGGGCGTCATCCCTGAAGCTTTCTTT.

V usage is TRBV18 and J usage is TRBJ2-2; no clear D. This CDR3 is built from 17 residues. V was clipped by 6 bases and J by 0 bases, with 17 bases between them. CDR1 and CDR2 from the germline V gene are KGHSH and LQKENI. The CDR3 sequence: CASSLVAWATNTGELFF. In DNA form, the CDR3 reads TGTGCCAGCTCTCTCGTAGCATGGGCGACGAACACCGGGGAGCTGTTTTTT.

This clone has just one count. The chain recombines TRBV7-2 with TRBJ2-1; D is uncertain. The CDR3 consists of 13 residues. CDR1 is SGHTA, CDR2 FQGNSA, per germline. V lost 5 bases, J lost 9 bases, and 14 bases lay in between. The CDR3 region is CASSPDSLSEQFF. In DNA form, the CDR3 reads TGTGCCAGCAGCCCAGACTCCCTCAGTGAGCAGTTCTTC.

V gene TRBV5-1 combines with J gene TRBJ2-3; no clear D gene. The CDR3 is made up of 12 amino acids. Germline V CDR1 and CDR2: SGHRS, YFSETQ. The V end lost 2 bases, the J end lost 4 bases, and 5 bases lay between the germline ends. CDR3 amino acids: CASSFLADTQYF. The CDR3 coding sequence is TGCGCCAGCAGCTTCCTAGCAGATACGCAGTATTTT.

V and J are TRBV7-2 and TRBJ1-1; D uncertain. The CDR3 runs to 14 residues. Per the germline V gene, CDR1 is SGHTA and CDR2 is FQGNSA. Trimming took off 3 bases at V and 0 bases at J, with 8 bases between the two ends. DNA of the CDR3: TGTGCCAGCAGCTTTTCTCCACTGAACACTGAAGCTTTCTTT. Translation gives CASSFSPLNTEAFF.

The chain couples TRBV30 to TRBJ1-3; D is unclear. Germline lookup yields CDR1 GTSNPN and CDR2 SVGIG (reference sequence). The CDR3 is 14 amino acids. Trimming removed 0 bases at V and 0 bases at J, with 6 bases between. The CDR3 loop reads CAWSVLTSGNTIYF. The CDR3 DNA is TGTGCCTGGAGTGTCTTGACCTCTGGAAACACCATATATTTT. The full variable domain, in which reference TRBV30 and TRBJ1-3 provide the parts outside the CDR3, is SQTIHQWPATLVQPVGSPLSLECTVEGTSNPNLYWYRQAAGRGLQLLFYSVGIGQISSEVPQNLSASRPQDRQFILSSKKLLLSDSGFYLCAWSVLTSGNTIYFGEGSWLTVV.